Given below is one TCR beta chain in context. Per the germline V gene, CDR1 is MGHRA and CDR2 is YSYEKL. This CDR3 contains 15 residues. V lost 3 bases, J lost 6 bases, and 10 bases stayed unmatched. This sample is drawn from a study of blood T cell repertoires in COVID-19. Study-level information: Acute and convalescent COVID-19 samples came from the United States, Italy and Spain. From T cells, B-cell-depleted T cells, or PBMCs came the material, which was cDNA or gDNA.

In the study's own analysis: It was from reference gene primer amplification that nucleated cell counts were estimated. TCRdb's copy holds only in-frame clones and misses some; the assay was immunoSEQ multiplex PCR. From that table come the V and J calls and clone size; the DNA was used to work out D and trimming. Of under 50,000 clones listed, 82% were seen once; the top ten hold 4.2%. V is TRBV4-1 and J is TRBJ1-2; 7 bases fit TRBD1. The sequencing sample was made of peripheral blood. This TCR derives from a woman aged 70-85 years with acute or convalescent COVID-19. This CDR3 is CASSHPTGAMDGYTF. For the CDR3, the DNA is TGCGCCAGCAGCCACCCTACAGGGGCGATGGATGGCTACACCTTC.